This T cell receptor (beta chain) was sequenced in a study of blood T cell repertoires in COVID-19. Assay: immunoSEQ multiplex PCR; the TCRdb copy retains only in-frame clones and omits some. The repertoire holds about 300,000 clones, with just under 90% as singletons. The V gene lost 5 bases and the J gene lost 10 bases, with 17 bases spanning the gap. This CDR3 is built from 13 residues. CDR1 LNHDA and CDR2 SQIVND come from the germline V gene (reference sequence). The rearrangement joins TRBV19 to TRBJ1-1; no firm D call. The clonotype originates from a woman aged 25 to 39 with COVID-19, enrolled during active disease. Sequencing was performed on peripheral blood. CDR3 protein: CASSSTLGGGAFF. In DNA form, the CDR3 reads TGTGCCAGTAGTTCAACCCTAGGAGGAGGAGCTTTCTTT.